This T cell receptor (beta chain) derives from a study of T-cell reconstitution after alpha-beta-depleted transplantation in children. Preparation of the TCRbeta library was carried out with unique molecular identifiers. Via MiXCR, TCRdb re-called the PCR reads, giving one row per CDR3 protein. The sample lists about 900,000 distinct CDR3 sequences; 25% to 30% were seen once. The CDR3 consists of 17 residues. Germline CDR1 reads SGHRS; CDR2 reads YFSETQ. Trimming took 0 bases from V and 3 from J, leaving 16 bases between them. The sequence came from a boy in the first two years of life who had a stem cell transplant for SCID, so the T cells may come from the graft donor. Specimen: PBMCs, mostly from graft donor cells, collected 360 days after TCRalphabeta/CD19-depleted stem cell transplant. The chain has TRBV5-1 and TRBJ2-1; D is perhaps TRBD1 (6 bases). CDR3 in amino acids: CASSLAPTGQRYNEQFF. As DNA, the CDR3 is TGCGCCAGCAGCTTGGCCCCGACAGGCCAACGCTACAATGAGCAGTTCTTC.